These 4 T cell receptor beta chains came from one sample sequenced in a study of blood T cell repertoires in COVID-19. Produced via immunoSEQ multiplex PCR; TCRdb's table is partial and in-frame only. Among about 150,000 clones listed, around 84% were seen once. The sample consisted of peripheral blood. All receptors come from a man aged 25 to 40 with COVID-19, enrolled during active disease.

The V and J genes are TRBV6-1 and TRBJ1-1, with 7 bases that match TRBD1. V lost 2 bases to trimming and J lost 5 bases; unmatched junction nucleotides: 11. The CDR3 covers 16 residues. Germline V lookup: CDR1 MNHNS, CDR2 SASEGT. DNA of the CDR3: TGTGCCAGCAGTGAACATATTAACAGGGGAAGGACTGAAGCTTTCTTT. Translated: CASSEHINRGRTEAFF.

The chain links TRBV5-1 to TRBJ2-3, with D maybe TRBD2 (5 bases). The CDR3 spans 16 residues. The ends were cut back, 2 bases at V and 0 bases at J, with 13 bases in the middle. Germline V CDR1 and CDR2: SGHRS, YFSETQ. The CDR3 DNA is TGCGCCAGCAGCTTTGCTAGGCTAGCCAGCACAGATACGCAGTATTTT. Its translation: CASSFARLASTDTQYF.

In DNA form, the CDR3 reads TGTGCCAGCCATCCGGGGGGCGGGGGTCAGCCCCAGCATTTT. Translation gives CASHPGGGGQPQHF. The chain combines TRBV16 with TRBJ1-5, with a tentative D call TRBD1 (6 bases). Germline assignment: CDR1 KGHSY and CDR2 FQNENV. This CDR3 comprises 14 residues. V was cut by 8 bases and J by 6 bases, with 17 bases left in between.

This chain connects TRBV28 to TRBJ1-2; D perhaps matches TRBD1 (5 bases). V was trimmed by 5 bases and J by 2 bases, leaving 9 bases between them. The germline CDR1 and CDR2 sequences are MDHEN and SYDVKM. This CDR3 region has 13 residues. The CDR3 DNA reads TGTGCCAGCAGTCGGGGGGGGAACTATGGCTACACCTTC. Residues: CASSRGGNYGYTF.